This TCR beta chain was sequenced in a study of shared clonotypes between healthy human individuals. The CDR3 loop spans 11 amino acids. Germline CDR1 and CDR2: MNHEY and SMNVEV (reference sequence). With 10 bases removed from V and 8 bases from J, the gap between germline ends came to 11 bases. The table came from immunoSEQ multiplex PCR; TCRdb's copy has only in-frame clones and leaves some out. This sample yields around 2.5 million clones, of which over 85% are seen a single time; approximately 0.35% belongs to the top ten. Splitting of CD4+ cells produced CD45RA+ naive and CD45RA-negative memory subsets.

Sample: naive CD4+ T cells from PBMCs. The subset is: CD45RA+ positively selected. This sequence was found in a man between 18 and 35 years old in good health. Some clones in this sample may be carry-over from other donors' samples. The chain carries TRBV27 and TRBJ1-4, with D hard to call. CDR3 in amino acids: CATSNSEKLFF. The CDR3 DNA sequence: TGTGCCACCTCAAACTCGGAAAAACTGTTTTTT.